The subject of this entry is one TCR beta chain. What it binds is not known. This sample is drawn from a study of T cell repertoires in cytomegalovirus infection. Study context: In the study, CMV epitopes included recently identified HLA-C-restricted and well-studied HLA-B-restricted ones. The public TCR beta signatures pointed to both CMV infection and matching HLA type.

Trimming took 3 bases from V and 3 from J, leaving 11 bases between them. Germline V gene data show CDR1 as LNHDA and CDR2 as SQIVND (reference sequence). The CDR3 is made up of 14 amino acids. MiXCR was run by TCRdb on the reads, yielding one entry per CDR3 protein. The repertoire holds approximately 1,000,000 distinct CDR3 sequences, 30% to 40% seen once, with about an eighth in the top ten. Study-wide findings and caveats: Cumulated frequencies of public TCR beta families served to identify carriers of CMV plus the relevant HLA. There were HLA-C-restricted CMV-specific TCR beta clonotypes dominating the ex vivo response.

The chain recombines TRBV19 with TRBJ1-1; D is unresolved. The sequence was collected from a human donor in good health (CMV status not recorded). Some clones in this sample may be carry-over from other donors' samples. Material: cultured CD8+ T cells from PBMCs, obtained from culture after CMV antigen stimulation. The CDR3 here is CASSIRWADTEAFF. The CDR3 coding sequence is TGTGCCAGTAGTATTAGGTGGGCGGACACTGAAGCTTTCTTT.